Listed below are T cell receptor beta chains from one sample, sequenced in a study of T cells in Graves' hyperthyroidism and ophthalmopathy. Using its own MiXCR run on the multiplex PCR reads, TCRdb lists one record per CDR3 protein. The table lists more than 500,000 distinct CDR3 sequences, around 46% of them singletons. Material: peripheral blood or thyroid tissue (not recorded which). The receptors stem from an adult woman with Graves' disease, either hyperthyroidism or ophthalmopathy (not recorded which). The conserved cysteine and the conserved F or W are not part of the CDR3 here.

v_call	j_call	cdr3_aa
TRBV7-3	TRBJ2-7	ASSLTGQGSEQY
TRBV11-2	TRBJ2-2	ASSFSGTGATGELF
TRBV15	TRBJ2-5	ATSPGQLLRETQY
TRBV7-8	TRBJ2-2	ASSKVLAMNTGELF
TRBV2	NA	ASTWDRVGQPQH
TRBV6-6	TRBJ1-2	ASSGTGGTGYT
TRBV19	TRBJ1-2	ASSTALWPDYGYT
TRBV6-5	TRBJ2-2	ASSAQGHTGELF
TRBV14	TRBJ1-1	ASSQVDEAF
TRBV28	TRBJ2-5	ASSLGAGLQETQY
TRBV27	TRBJ1-1	ASSLEGGGRRTEAF
TRBV29-1	TRBJ1-1	SVRIALDTEAF
TRBV2	NA	ASSFVDEQF
TRBV29-1	TRBJ2-7	SVNGEMSEQY
TRBV6-5	TRBJ2-6	AIRTGGVAGANVLT
TRBV20-1	TRBJ2-5	SAINRDPSQETQY
TRBV10-3	TRBJ2-5	ATTPLLAGQETQY
TRBV14	TRBJ2-2	ASSVGDQAYTGELF
TRBV30	TRBJ2-5	AWSVTTSAGGSETQY
TRBV2	TRBJ2-5	ASTTLEGQGGSQY
TRBV7-3	TRBJ2-3	ASSLLAGGQSLTDTQY
TRBV7-9	TRBJ2-5	ASQTEYQETQY
TRBV20-1	TRBJ2-7	SARLAGQYEQY
TRBV5-5	TRBJ2-5	ASSLEGYQETQY
TRBV10-3	TRBJ2-2	AISDSRQRVAGELF
TRBV6-1	TRBJ1-2	ASSATIQGYT
TRBV29-1	TRBJ2-5	SGERVGGIRRETQY
TRBV20-1	TRBJ1-4	SAAEGFHEKLF
TRBV20-1	TRBJ1-6	SGAQTGYNSPLH
TRBV10-3	TRBJ2-1	AISWTPHNEQF
TRBV7-4	TRBJ1-5	ASSYRRVNQPQH
TRBV5-1	TRBJ2-6	ASKSTSGANVLT
TRBV12-3/TRBV12-4	TRBJ1-3	ASSWPGQGPGNTIY
TRBV10-3	TRBJ1-2	AIRRGTTETNYGYT
TRBV10-3	TRBJ2-5	AIARQEQESQY
TRBV6-1	TRBJ2-5	ASRARLAATQETQY
TRBV5-6	TRBJ2-7	ASSLARSPYEQY
TRBV20-1	TRBJ1-1	SAIRVGDTEAF
TRBV10-3	TRBJ2-5	AISEEGSSVETQY
TRBV5-1	TRBJ2-2	ASSRGVRKNTGELF
TRBV10-3	TRBJ1-5	AISEWDRGESQPQH
TRBV5-1	TRBJ1-2	ASSFRGAKLGYT
TRBV7-9	TRBJ1-4	ASSLLEKLF
TRBV7-3	TRBJ1-6	ASSLSWGGNNSPLH
TRBV10-3	TRBJ1-1	AIGDYRTEAF
TRBV10-3	TRBJ1-3	AISPVGNTIY